This entry lists 11 T cell receptor beta chains sequenced from one sample in a study of Ad26.COV2.S vaccination and SARS-CoV-2 variants. Assay: immunoSEQ multiplex PCR; the TCRdb copy retains only in-frame clones and omits some. The repertoire holds about 320,000 clones, 85% to 90% seen once, with 5.5% in the top ten. Treatment in this sample: about 20 received Ad26.COV2.S at low or high dose, single or two shots; 5 received placebo; per-sample allocation not given. The study sampled participants on day 63 after the first vaccine or placebo injection. The specimen was peripheral blood, collected in a trial of Ad26.COV2.S vaccine versus placebo. The origin of the receptors is a person aged 18 to 59 who received the Ad26.COV2.S COVID-19 vaccine or a placebo.

The chain carries TRBV9 and TRBJ2-5; a possible D gene is TRBD1 (6 bases). This CDR3 region has 15 residues. V lost 4 bases and J lost 1, with 14 bases in between. CDR1 and CDR2 from the germline V gene are SGDLS and YYNGEE. The CDR3 is CASSRLGTPQETQYF. In DNA form, the CDR3 reads TGTGCCAGCAGCCGCTTGGGGACACCCCAAGAGACCCAGTACTTC.

The chain has TRBV28 and TRBJ1-2; 7 bases match TRBD1. Germline CDR1 is MDHEN and CDR2 is SYDVKM. V lost 6 bases and J lost 3; bases outside the gene matches: 4. The CDR3 extends over 13 amino acids. For the CDR3, the DNA is TGTGCCAGCAGACCGGGACAGTACTATGGCTACACCTTC. Protein: CASRPGQYYGYTF.

This chain links TRBV4-1 with TRBJ2-3; no clear D. Germline V lookup: CDR1 MGHRA, CDR2 YSYEKL. The V gene lost 0 bases and the J gene lost 6 bases, with 10 bases spanning the gap. CDR3 size: 14 residues. CDR3 amino acids: CASSQDRGLDTQYF. The CDR3 coding sequence is TGCGCCAGCAGCCAAGATCGTGGGTTGGATACGCAGTATTTT.

The rearrangement joins TRBV5-4 to TRBJ1-1; the D is unclear. Trimming left V 3 bases short and J 1 base short, with 10 bases between. The CDR3 runs to 14 residues. The germline V gene encodes CDR1 SGHNT and CDR2 YYREEE (reference sequence). The CDR3 spells CASSSGQKNTEAFF. CDR3 bases: TGTGCCAGCAGCTCGGGTCAGAAGAACACTGAAGCTTTCTTT.

Concerning this clone itself: Other nucleotide sequences in the sample specify the same CDR3. J is TRBJ1-1 and V is TRBV9; D is ambiguous. Germline V gene data show CDR1 as SGDLS and CDR2 as YYNGEE. CDR3 length equals 13 residues. The V gene lost 0 bases and the J gene lost 0 bases, with 3 bases spanning the gap. The CDR3 nucleotides are TGTGCCAGCAGCGTAGAACTGAACACTGAAGCTTTCTTT. Translating it yields CASSVELNTEAFF.

The chain employs TRBV27 and TRBJ2-3; weak D call: TRBD2 (5 bases). Germline-derived CDR1 and CDR2 are MNHEY and SMNVEV (reference sequence). Trimming took 5 bases from V and 4 from J, leaving 10 bases between them. This CDR3 spans 13 amino acids. CDR3: CASSGSYADTQYF. The CDR3, as DNA: TGTGCCAGCAGTGGGAGTTATGCAGATACGCAGTATTTT.

V and J are TRBV7-2 and TRBJ2-3; TRBD2 matches at 13 bases. Unmatched junction bases numbered 2, after V lost 5 bases and J lost 0 bases. Germline values: CDR1 SGHTA, CDR2 FQGNSA. CDR3 length: 16 amino acids. The CDR3, as DNA: TGTGCCAGCAGCCTGGGACTAGCGGGGAGCACAGATACGCAGTATTTT. Its translation is CASSLGLAGSTDTQYF.

The chain recombines TRBV7-3 with TRBJ2-1; 11 positions agree with TRBD2. Germline loops: CDR1 SGHTA, CDR2 FQGTGA. V shed 4 bases, J shed 7 bases, and the junction held 3 bases outside the gene matches. The CDR3 consists of 14 residues. CDR3 loop: CASSWGLAENEQFF. CDR3 nucleotide sequence: TGTGCCAGCAGCTGGGGACTAGCGGAAAATGAGCAGTTCTTC.

The J gene is TRBJ2-2, the V gene TRBV6-5, with 9 positions matching TRBD1. Germline assignment: CDR1 MNHEY and CDR2 SVGAGI. V shed 10 bases, J shed 7 bases, and the junction held 10 bases outside the gene matches. The CDR3 runs to 14 residues. This CDR3 is CATSGTGLVGELFF. The CDR3 nucleotides read TGTGCCACCTCCGGGACAGGGCTTGTCGGGGAGCTGTTTTTT.

J is TRBJ2-1 and V is TRBV20-1; D is unclear. Germline CDR1 and CDR2: DFQATT and SNEGSKA (reference sequence). The CDR3 sequence is 11 residues long. V was trimmed by 5 bases and J by 4 bases, leaving 6 bases between them. Here the CDR3 DNA reads TGCAGTGCTGGCCAATACAATGAGCAGTTCTTC. Translation gives CSAGQYNEQFF.

The chain joins TRBV19 to TRBJ1-5, with a possible D match to TRBD1 (6 bases). The CDR3 loop spans 15 amino acids. Deletions cut 7 bases from V and 0 bases from J, with 13 bases between. In germline, CDR1 is LNHDA, CDR2 SQIVND (reference sequence). The CDR3 sequence is CASTNTGSSNQPQHF. For the CDR3, the DNA is TGTGCCAGTACTAATACAGGGAGTAGCAATCAGCCCCAGCATTTT.